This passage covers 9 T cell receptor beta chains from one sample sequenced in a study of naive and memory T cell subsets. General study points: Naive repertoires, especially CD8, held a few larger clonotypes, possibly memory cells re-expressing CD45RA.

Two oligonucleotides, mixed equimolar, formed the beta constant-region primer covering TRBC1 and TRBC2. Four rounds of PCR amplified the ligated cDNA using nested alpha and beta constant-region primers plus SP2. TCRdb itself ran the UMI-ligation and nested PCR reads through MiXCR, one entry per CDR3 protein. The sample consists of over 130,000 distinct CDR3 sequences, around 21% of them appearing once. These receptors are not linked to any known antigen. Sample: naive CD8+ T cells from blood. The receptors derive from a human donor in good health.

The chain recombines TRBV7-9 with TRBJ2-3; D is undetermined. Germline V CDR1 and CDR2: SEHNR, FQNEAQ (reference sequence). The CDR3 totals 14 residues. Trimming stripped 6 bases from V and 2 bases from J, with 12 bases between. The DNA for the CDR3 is TGTGCCAGCAGATCACCGATCTCCACAGATACGCAGTATTTT. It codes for CASRSPISTDTQYF.

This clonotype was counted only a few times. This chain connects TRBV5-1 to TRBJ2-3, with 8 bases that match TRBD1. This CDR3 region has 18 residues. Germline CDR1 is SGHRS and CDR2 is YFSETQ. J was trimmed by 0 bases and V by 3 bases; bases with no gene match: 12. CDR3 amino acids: CASSYPLQGAESTDTQYF. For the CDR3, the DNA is TGCGCCAGCAGCTACCCCCTGCAGGGGGCCGAGAGCACAGATACGCAGTATTTT.

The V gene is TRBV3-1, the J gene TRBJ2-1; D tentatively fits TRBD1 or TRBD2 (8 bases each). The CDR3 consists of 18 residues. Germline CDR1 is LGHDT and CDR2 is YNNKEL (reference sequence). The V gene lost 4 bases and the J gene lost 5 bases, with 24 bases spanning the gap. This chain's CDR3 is CASSPRGLGREADNEQFF. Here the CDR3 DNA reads TGTGCCAGCAGCCCCAGGGGGCTGGGGCGGGAGGCTGACAATGAGCAGTTCTTC.

CDR3: CASSQDPLTHYEQYF. CDR3 in DNA: TGCGCCAGCAGCCAAGACCCCCTCACACATTACGAGCAGTACTTC. The chain carries TRBV4-1 and TRBJ2-7; D not certain. The CDR3 has 15 residues. V was cut by 0 bases and J by 4 bases, with 13 bases left in between. Germline assignment: CDR1 MGHRA and CDR2 YSYEKL.

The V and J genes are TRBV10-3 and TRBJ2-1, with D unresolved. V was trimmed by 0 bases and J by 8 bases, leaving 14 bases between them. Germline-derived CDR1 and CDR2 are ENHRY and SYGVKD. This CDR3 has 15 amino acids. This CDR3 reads CAISESIVVLDEQFF. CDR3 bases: TGTGCCATCAGTGAGTCGATAGTAGTTTTGGATGAGCAGTTCTTC.

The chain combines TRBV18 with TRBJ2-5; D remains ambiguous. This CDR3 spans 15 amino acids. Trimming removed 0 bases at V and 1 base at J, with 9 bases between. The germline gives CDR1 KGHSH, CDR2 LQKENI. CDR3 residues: CASSPPSSVQETQYF. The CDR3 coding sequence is TGTGCCAGCTCACCACCGTCTTCAGTCCAAGAGACCCAGTACTTC.

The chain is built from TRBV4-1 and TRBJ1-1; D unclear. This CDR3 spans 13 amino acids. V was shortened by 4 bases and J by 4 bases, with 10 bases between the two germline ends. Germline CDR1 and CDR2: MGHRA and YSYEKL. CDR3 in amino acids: CASSRVPSTEAFF. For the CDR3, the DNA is TGCGCCAGCAGCCGAGTTCCCAGCACTGAAGCTTTCTTT.

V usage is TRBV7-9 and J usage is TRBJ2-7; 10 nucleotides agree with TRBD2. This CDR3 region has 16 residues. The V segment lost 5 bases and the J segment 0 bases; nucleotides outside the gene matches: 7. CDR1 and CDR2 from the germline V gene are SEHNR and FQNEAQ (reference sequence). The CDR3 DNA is TGTGCCAGCAGCACCCGGACTAGCGGTGACTCCTACGAGCAGTACTTC. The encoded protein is CASSTRTSGDSYEQYF.

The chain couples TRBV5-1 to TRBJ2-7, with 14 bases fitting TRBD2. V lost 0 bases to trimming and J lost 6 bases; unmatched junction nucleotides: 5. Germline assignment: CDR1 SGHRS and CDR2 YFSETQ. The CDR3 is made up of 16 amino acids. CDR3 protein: CASSLGQGLAGAEQYF. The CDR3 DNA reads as TGCGCCAGCAGCTTGGGGCAGGGACTAGCGGGAGCCGAGCAGTACTTC.